Shown below are 25 T cell receptor beta chains from a single sample sequenced in a study of radiation and T cells in renal cell carcinoma. The assay was immunoSEQ multiplex PCR, and TCRdb's table has in-frame clones only and misses some. Among 100,000 to 150,000 clones listed, roughly 80% were seen once. As for time point: baseline pretreatment blood. Treatment of the sample: 15 Gy SBRT to primary tumor, nephrectomy 4 weeks later. The specimen comprised blood, sampled from a patient whose treatment included radiotherapy and nephrectomy. Source of these receptors: an older woman with renal cell carcinoma.

The chain employs TRBV19 and TRBJ1-2; D perhaps matches TRBD1 (5 bases). This CDR3 region has 15 residues. Trimming left V 2 bases short and J 1 base short, with 11 bases between. CDR1 and CDR2 (germline): LNHDA, SQIVND (reference sequence). The DNA for the CDR3 is TGTGCCAGTAGTATAACCGGGACGGATAACTATGGCTACACCTTC. Its protein product is CASSITGTDNYGYTF.

Concerning this clone itself: Germline and junction disagree at one end, which may indicate a read error. The J gene is TRBJ1-2, the V gene TRBV30, with D possibly being TRBD1 (5 bases). CDR3 size: 11 residues. Per germline, CDR1 GTSNPN and CDR2 SVGIG (reference sequence). This CDR3 is CAWSGGGGYTF. The CDR3 DNA reads TGTGCTTGGAGTGGGGGGGGTGGCTACACCTTC.

This chain connects TRBV6-5 to TRBJ1-2; a weak D match, TRBD1 (6 bases). The CDR3 has 15 residues. Germline V gene lookup returns CDR1 MNHEY and CDR2 SVGAGI. The V gene lost 0 bases and the J gene lost 6 bases, with 14 bases spanning the gap. The CDR3 sequence: CASSYSQGKRNGYTF. The CDR3 nucleotides are TGTGCCAGCAGTTACTCTCAGGGGAAAAGGAATGGCTACACCTTC.

The CDR3 nucleotides are TGTGCCAGCAGCTTGGTGGACAGCCCTTATTTAGCTTTCTTT. This gives the protein CASSLVDSPYLAFF. V gene TRBV5-4 combines with J gene TRBJ1-1; possible D gene TRBD1, 6 bases. Germline CDR1 reads SGHNT; CDR2 reads YYREEE (reference sequence). V was clipped by 0 bases and J by 10 bases, with 16 bases between them. The CDR3 loop spans 14 amino acids. Combining the CDR3 with reference TRBV5-4 and TRBJ1-1 gives the whole variable domain ETGVTQSPTHLIKTRGQQVTLRCSSQSGHNTVSWYQQALGQGPQFIFQYYREEENGRGNFPPRFSGLQFPNYSSELNVNALELDDSALYLCASSLVDSPYLAFFGQGTRLTVV.

This chain joins TRBV7-9 and TRBJ1-4; D gene uncertain. V was pared by 3 bases and J by 8 bases, with 10 bases between. The V gene's germline CDR1 is SEHNR and CDR2 FQNEAQ (reference sequence). The CDR3 extends over 13 amino acids. CDR3 in DNA: TGTGCCAGCAGCTTCGAGGCCGGGGAAAAACTGTTTTTT. This encodes CASSFEAGEKLFF.

This clone was seen just once. The chain uses TRBV14 and TRBJ1-1, with D maybe TRBD1 (5 bases). The CDR3 has 15 amino acids. V lost 4 bases and J 3 bases, leaving 15 bases between the germline ends. The germline V gene encodes CDR1 SGHDN and CDR2 FVKESK. The CDR3 nucleotides read TGTGCCAGCAGCCCCTACAGGACTCCCGACACTGAAGCTTTCTTT. Its translation is CASSPYRTPDTEAFF.

The gene calls are TRBV25-1 and TRBJ1-1; perhaps TRBD1 as D (5 bases). In germline, CDR1 is MGHDK, CDR2 SYGVNS. The CDR3 extends over 13 amino acids. CDR3 sequence reads: CVAGGPMNTEAFF. CDR3 DNA: TGTGTCGCCGGGGGACCTATGAACACTGAAGCTTTCTTT.

This chain's CDR3 is CASSSSTGNTIYF. DNA for the CDR3: TGTGCCAGCAGTAGTTCTACGGGAAACACCATATATTTT. The chain couples TRBV5-8 to TRBJ1-3; D ambiguous. The CDR3 has 13 residues. V lost 5 bases, J lost 4 bases, and 10 bases lay in between. Germline assignment: CDR1 SGHTS and CDR2 YDEGEE.

This chain links TRBV6-1 with TRBJ2-7; 8 positions match TRBD1. CDR1 is MNHNS and CDR2 is SASEGT in the germline V gene. Trimming at V came to 5 bases and at J to 2 bases, leaving 5 bases not matched to a gene. This CDR3 spans 14 amino acids. The CDR3 DNA is TGTGCCAGCAGTTTTGACAGGGGAGCCTACGAGCAGTACTTC. Protein sequence: CASSFDRGAYEQYF.

V gene TRBV5-4 combines with J gene TRBJ1-2, with 7 bases lining up with TRBD1. With V trimmed by 2 bases and J by 2 bases, 3 bases remained unmatched. This CDR3 has 14 residues. Germline CDR1 and CDR2: SGHNT and YYREEE (reference sequence). CDR3 sequence reads: CASSFLQGNYGYTF. The DNA of the CDR3 is TGTGCCAGCAGCTTTTTACAGGGGAACTATGGCTACACCTTC. The entire variable domain, with the rest obtained from reference TRBV5-4 and TRBJ1-2, is as follows: ETGVTQSPTHLIKTRGQQVTLRCSSQSGHNTVSWYQQALGQGPQFIFQYYREEENGRGNFPPRFSGLQFPNYSSELNVNALELDDSALYLCASSFLQGNYGYTFGSGTRLTVV.

The rearrangement links TRBV10-3 to TRBJ2-7; tentatively, D is TRBD2 (5 bases). Between the trimmed V and J ends, which lost 0 bases and 0 bases, there was a span of 12 bases. CDR3 length: 16 residues. Looked up from germline, CDR1 is ENHRY and CDR2 is SYGVKD. CDR3 in DNA: TGTGCCATCAGTGAGTCGCAGCGGTCCTCCTCCTACGAGCAGTACTTC. Amino acid sequence: CAISESQRSSSYEQYF.

V usage is TRBV10-3 and J usage is TRBJ1-4, with 8 bases aligning to TRBD1. Trimming took 7 bases from V and 3 from J; bases not matched to a gene: 1. CDR1 is ENHRY and CDR2 is SYGVKD in the germline V gene. This CDR3 is 13 amino acids long. Here the CDR3 DNA reads TGTGCCATCACGGACAGGGCTAATGAAAAACTGTTTTTT. It yields the protein CAITDRANEKLFF.

V usage is TRBV7-3 and J usage is TRBJ2-6, with TRBD1 as a possible D gene (6 bases). V was clipped by 1 base and J by 2 bases, with 12 bases between them. In germline, CDR1 is SGHTA, CDR2 FQGTGA. This CDR3 is built from 17 residues. The CDR3 loop reads CASSLKEGVTGANVLTF. The CDR3 DNA reads TGTGCCAGCAGCTTAAAAGAGGGGGTCACTGGGGCCAACGTCCTGACTTTC.

This clone was seen a single time. The chain uses TRBV7-3 and TRBJ1-1, with D possibly matching TRBD1 (5 bases). Trimming left V 2 bases short and J 1 base short, with 23 bases between. From germline, CDR1 is SGHTA and CDR2 FQGTGA. This CDR3 region has 19 residues. The CDR3 DNA reads as TGTGCCAGCAGCTTAGAGGGACCGAGGATAAACCCCCCGAACACTGAAGCTTTCTTT. The encoded protein is CASSLEGPRINPPNTEAFF. The complete variable domain, with remaining parts taken from reference TRBV7-3 and TRBJ1-1, reads GAGVSQTPSNKVTEKGKYVELRCDPISGHTALYWYRQSLGQGPEFLIYFQGTGAADDSGLPNDRFFAVRPEGSVSTLKIQRTERGDSAVYLCASSLEGPRINPPNTEAFFGQGTRLTVV.

This clone was found once. The chain is built from TRBV6-5 and TRBJ2-7; D is unresolved. Between the trimmed V and J ends, which lost 5 bases and 1 base, there was a span of 12 bases. CDR1 is MNHEY, CDR2 SVGAGI, per germline. The CDR3 consists of 14 residues. The CDR3 DNA follows: TGTGCCAGCAGTCAAGACTCCCCTTCCTACGAGCAGTACTTC. Residues: CASSQDSPSYEQYF.

This chain connects TRBV9 to TRBJ2-3, with D unresolved. Deletions cut 1 base from V and 0 bases from J, with 12 bases between. The CDR3 length is 16 residues. Looked up from germline, CDR1 is SGDLS and CDR2 is YYNGEE. CDR3 sequence (DNA): TGTGCCAGCAGCGTAAGAGAGGTAGATAGCACAGATACGCAGTATTTT. This sequence encodes CASSVREVDSTDTQYF.

The gene calls are TRBV2 and TRBJ2-5; D could derive from TRBD1 or TRBD2 (6 bases each). The CDR3 spans 14 residues. CDR1 is SNHLY and CDR2 is FYNNEI in the germline V gene. Trimming removed 4 bases from V and 4 bases from J, with 13 bases in between. The CDR3 region is CASSAAGGGETQYF. Here the CDR3 DNA reads TGTGCCAGCAGTGCGGCAGGAGGGGGAGAGACCCAGTACTTC.

The gene calls are TRBV7-9 and TRBJ2-7, with 7 bases aligning to TRBD1. Trimming removed 5 bases from V and 0 bases from J; junction bases left unmatched: 4. CDR1 is SEHNR and CDR2 is FQNEAQ in the germline V gene (reference sequence). This CDR3 region has 14 residues. CDR3: CASSPRDSSYEQYF. The CDR3 coding sequence is TGTGCCAGCAGCCCAAGGGACAGCTCCTACGAGCAGTACTTC. Combining the CDR3 with reference TRBV7-9 and TRBJ2-7 gives the whole variable domain DTGVSQNPRHKITKRGQNVTFRCDPISEHNRLYWYRQTLGQGPEFLTYFQNEAQLEKSRLLSDRFSAERPKGSFSTLEIQRTEQGDSAMYLCASSPRDSSYEQYFGPGTRLTVT.

The chain carries TRBV30 and TRBJ1-3; a possible D gene is TRBD1 (6 bases). The CDR3 runs 15 residues. V was cut by 5 bases and J by 0 bases, with 14 bases left in between. Germline V gene data show CDR1 as GTSNPN and CDR2 as SVGIG (reference sequence). The CDR3 nucleotides are TGTGCCTGGGAGACAGGTGGCACCTCTGGAAACACCATATATTTT. It yields the protein CAWETGGTSGNTIYF.

There are a few counts of this clone. The chain recombines TRBV30 with TRBJ1-1, with D perhaps TRBD1 (5 bases). Per germline, CDR1 GTSNPN and CDR2 SVGIG (reference sequence). The CDR3 spans 13 residues. V was clipped by 2 bases and J by 1 base, with 8 bases between them. CDR3 bases: TGTGCCTGGAGTCACGGACAGAACACTGAAGCTTTCTTT. It is translated as CAWSHGQNTEAFF.

The chain recombines TRBV19 with TRBJ1-4; D gene ambiguous. CDR1 and CDR2 from the germline V gene are LNHDA and SQIVND (reference sequence). V lost 4 bases and J lost 5, with 8 bases in between. The CDR3 spans 13 residues. The CDR3 region is CASSTGPNEKLFF. The CDR3 DNA sequence: TGTGCCAGTAGTACTGGACCGAATGAAAAACTGTTTTTT.

This rearrangement joins TRBV27 to TRBJ2-1; 10 bases map to TRBD2. This CDR3 spans 18 amino acids. Germline trimming cut 3 bases from V and 8 bases from J; bases unmatched to any gene: 16. The germline V gene encodes CDR1 MNHEY and CDR2 SMNVEV (reference sequence). In nucleotides, the CDR3 is TGTGCCAGCAGTTTCTTTGCGGGGGCTAGCGGGAGTGTAGATGAGCAGTTCTTC. Its translation: CASSFFAGASGSVDEQFF.

The V gene is TRBV11-2, the J gene TRBJ2-6; 7 bases fit TRBD1. Germline-derived CDR1 and CDR2 are SGHAT and FQNNGV. The CDR3 runs 13 residues. Trimming cost V 5 bases and J 9 bases; bases outside gene matches: 4. CDR3 sequence (DNA): TGTGCCAGCAGCCCCGACAGGGTCAACGTCCTGACTTTC. The encoded protein is CASSPDRVNVLTF.

This clone showed up just once. One end of the junction fails to match germline, which may point to a read error. The J gene is TRBJ2-2, the V gene TRBV7-7; 9 positions match TRBD2. CDR3 length: 16 amino acids. Germline assignment: CDR1 SSHAT and CDR2 FNYEAQ (reference sequence). CDR3 sequence reads: CASSSQAGGPMGELFF. CDR3 nucleotides: TGTGCTAGCAGCTCACAAGCGGGGGGTCCCATGGGGGAGCTGTTTTTT.

CDR3 coding DNA: TGTGCCAGTAGTACCCCGGACAGGGGGGTATCTAACTATGGCTACACCTTC. Protein product: CASSTPDRGVSNYGYTF. The rearrangement links TRBV19 to TRBJ1-2; 10 bases line up with TRBD1. This CDR3 is built from 17 residues. Germline V lookup: CDR1 LNHDA, CDR2 SQIVND (reference sequence). J gave up 0 bases and V 4 bases, and 8 bases lay outside the gene matches.